Below, 20 T cell receptor beta chains from the same sample are listed, as sequenced in a study of response to subunit inactivated influenza vaccine listed by TCRdb under 2018. The method was RT-PCR. TCRdb records Illumina HiSeq 2500 as the sequencer. In-frame beta chains were kept once TCRdb had trimmed the public reads at Q25 with fastp and called clones with MiXCR. CDR3 protein sequences are deduplicated, and each keeps its most common genes and DNA. The sample yields 700,000 to 800,000 distinct CDR3 sequences; less than 20% were counted once. The ten largest clonotypes hold approximately 10% of the sample. Material: PBMCs from blood, obtained around 5 days after vaccination. These TCRs come from a man aged 45-65 years who received an inactivated influenza vaccine. Donor details come from another sample of the same person, matched by shared clones.

The chain has TRBV20-1 and TRBJ2-7, with TRBD2 identical over 14 bases. Germline V gene sequence: CDR1 DFQATT, CDR2 SNEGSKA (reference sequence). Trimming cost V 6 bases and J 6 bases; bases outside gene matches: 7. The CDR3 sequence is 14 residues long. The CDR3 spells CSASGTSGSSEQYF. The CDR3 DNA sequence: TGCAGTGCCTCAGGGACTAGCGGGAGTTCCGAGCAGTACTTC.

This clonotype was seen only a few times. This chain joins TRBV3-1 and TRBJ1-1, with D unclear. CDR3 size: 14 residues. Germline V gives CDR1 LGHDT, CDR2 YNNKEL (reference sequence). The ends were cut back, 3 bases at V and 4 bases at J, with 12 bases in the middle. CDR3 protein: CASSQYNRATEAFF. The CDR3 DNA follows: TGTGCCAGCAGCCAGTATAACCGGGCCACTGAAGCTTTCTTT.

The CDR3 DNA reads TGTGCCATCAGTGACCGGGGGACACAAAATAATTCACCCCTCCACTTT. Amino acids: CAISDRGTQNNSPLHF. This rearrangement joins TRBV10-3 to TRBJ1-6, with D perhaps matching TRBD1 (6 bases). V was cut by 3 bases and J by 5 bases, with 14 bases left in between. From germline, CDR1 is ENHRY and CDR2 SYGVKD. The CDR3 extends over 16 amino acids.

The genes are TRBV19 and TRBJ2-1, with 11 bases identical to TRBD1. Trimming at V came to 7 bases and at J to 4 bases, leaving 6 bases not matched to a gene. Germline V gene lookup returns CDR1 LNHDA and CDR2 SQIVND (reference sequence). This CDR3 has 15 amino acids. CDR3 DNA: TGTGCCAGTACTTCAGGACAGGGGGCTTACAATGAGCAGTTCTTC. It codes for CASTSGQGAYNEQFF.

The chain combines TRBV2 with TRBJ2-3; weak D call: TRBD2 (6 bases). The CDR3 totals 15 residues. Trimming pared 5 bases from V and 2 bases from J, leaving 14 bases between. Germline lookup yields CDR1 SNHLY and CDR2 FYNNEI. CDR3 DNA sequence: TGTGCCAGCAGTCAGAGCCCGCGGGACACAGATACGCAGTATTTT. It translates to CASSQSPRDTDTQYF.

This clonotype was seen a few times. J is TRBJ2-3 and V is TRBV20-1; 8 nucleotides agree with TRBD1. This CDR3 has 15 residues. Unmatched junction bases numbered 10, after V lost 4 bases and J lost 4 bases. CDR1 and CDR2 from the germline V gene are DFQATT and SNEGSKA (reference sequence). CDR3 sequence (DNA): TGCAGTGCTATTACGGACAGGGTGATTCCAGATACGCAGTATTTT. Its translation: CSAITDRVIPDTQYF.

This clonotype showed up just a few times. The rearrangement uses TRBV20-1 and TRBJ1-1; D call uncertain. The germline CDR1 and CDR2 sequences are DFQATT and SNEGSKA (reference sequence). V lost 6 bases and J lost 6, with 17 bases in between. There are 13 residues in the CDR3. The CDR3: CSARRSVGAEAFF. The CDR3 DNA sequence: TGCAGTGCCAGACGAAGCGTGGGAGCTGAAGCTTTCTTT.

There are many counts of this clonotype. The J gene is TRBJ2-7, the V gene TRBV12-3 or TRBV12-4; the D gene is possibly TRBD1 (6 bases). The CDR3 sequence is 13 residues long. V was clipped by 6 bases and J by 3 bases, with 12 bases between them. CDR3 protein: CASSTGQFYEQYF. In DNA, the CDR3 is TGTGCCAGCAGCACCGGACAGTTCTACGAGCAGTACTTC.

The chain couples TRBV20-1 to TRBJ1-5; maybe TRBD1 (5 bases). V was cut by 3 bases and J by 3 bases, with 9 bases left in between. This CDR3 spans 13 amino acids. CDR1 is DFQATT and CDR2 is SNEGSKA in the germline V gene (reference sequence). CDR3 sequence: CSASQGNNQPQHF. The CDR3 DNA reads as TGCAGTGCTAGCCAGGGAAACAATCAGCCCCAGCATTTT.

This chain joins TRBV28 and TRBJ2-5, with 9 bases lining up with TRBD1. There are 16 residues in the CDR3. Losses at the gene ends were 1 base for V and 5 bases for J; bases not matched to a gene: 8. Germline lookup yields CDR1 MDHEN and CDR2 SYDVKM. The CDR3 reads CASSLSGQGRSETQYF. The CDR3 DNA reads as TGTGCCAGCAGTTTATCGGGACAGGGCAGGTCGGAGACCCAGTACTTC.

This clonotype appeared a few times. This chain uses TRBV10-3 with TRBJ2-1; unclear D gene. Germline-derived CDR1 and CDR2 are ENHRY and SYGVKD. The V gene lost 6 bases and the J gene lost 6 bases, with 24 bases spanning the gap. The CDR3 is 17 residues long. DNA for the CDR3: TGTGCCATCAGCCCTCGGGTCCAAGCACGCCCGGGCAATGAGCAGTTCTTC. Residues: CAISPRVQARPGNEQFF.

This clonotype showed up just once. This chain's CDR3 is CASSLRAARGTYNEQFF. The CDR3 coding sequence is TGTGCCAGCAGCTTAAGGGCCGCTAGGGGAACCTACAATGAGCAGTTCTTC. The chain combines TRBV7-3 with TRBJ2-1; tentatively, D is TRBD1 (5 bases). CDR1 and CDR2 (germline): SGHTA, FQGTGA. The length of the CDR3 is 17 residues. V was pared by 1 base and J by 2 bases, with 15 bases between.

This clonotype showed up just a few times. V is TRBV9 and J is TRBJ1-2; 11 bases are shared with TRBD1. This CDR3 region has 16 residues. The trim removed 0 bases at V and 6 bases at J, leaving 7 bases unmatched. Germline V gene data show CDR1 as SGDLS and CDR2 as YYNGEE. The CDR3 nucleotides are TGTGCCAGCAGCGTAGGGGGGACAGGGGGACTGAATGGCTACACCTTC. Translation: CASSVGGTGGLNGYTF.

The chain employs TRBV7-9 and TRBJ2-3, with 8 positions matching TRBD1. The CDR3 loop spans 15 amino acids. J lost 2 bases, V lost 4 bases, and 5 bases had no gene match. Germline values: CDR1 SEHNR, CDR2 FQNEAQ (reference sequence). This CDR3 reads CASSWRTGITDTQYF. In DNA form, the CDR3 reads TGTGCCAGCAGCTGGAGGACAGGGATCACAGATACGCAGTATTTT.

The CDR3 is CSARDVSGASPFF. The CDR3 nucleotides are TGCAGTGCTAGAGATGTTTCCGGGGCTAGCCCGTTCTTC. The chain carries TRBV20-1 and TRBJ2-1; tentatively, D is TRBD1 or TRBD2 (5 bases each). The CDR3 sequence is 13 residues long. Trimming pared 0 bases from V and 15 bases from J, leaving 18 bases between. The germline gives CDR1 DFQATT, CDR2 SNEGSKA (reference sequence).

The chain recombines TRBV6-1 with TRBJ2-5; 7 bases are a match to TRBD2. J gave up 2 bases and V 9 bases, and 12 bases lay outside the gene matches. Germline V lookup: CDR1 MNHNS, CDR2 SASEGT. The CDR3 loop spans 15 amino acids. The CDR3 protein is CASRVAGLFQETQYF. For the CDR3, the DNA is TGTGCCAGTCGGGTGGCGGGACTATTTCAAGAGACCCAGTACTTC.

This clonotype is a singleton in its sample. The junction does not match germline at one end; this may be a read error. The rearrangement joins TRBV28 to TRBJ1-1, with 7 nucleotides matching TRBD1. This CDR3 is 12 amino acids long. Germline assignment: CDR1 MDHEN and CDR2 SYDVKM. The CDR3 is CASSLGQTEASF. CDR3 DNA sequence: TGTGCCAGCAGTTTGGGACAGACTGAAGCTTCCTTT.

The rearrangement uses TRBV5-1 and TRBJ2-5; D uncertain. Germline-derived CDR1 and CDR2 are SGHRS and YFSETQ. V was cut by 0 bases and J by 4 bases, with 7 bases left in between. CDR3 size: 13 residues. CDR3 protein: CASSLAARETQYF. CDR3 bases: TGCGCCAGCAGCTTGGCCGCCCGAGAGACCCAGTACTTC. Full variable domain (remainder filled in from reference TRBV5-1 and TRBJ2-5): KAGVTQTPRYLIKTRGQQVTLSCSPISGHRSVSWYQQTPGQGLQFLFEYFSETQRNKGNFPGRFSGRQFSNSRSEMNVSTLELGDSALYLCASSLAARETQYFGPGTRLLVL.

This clonotype occurred many times. This sequence joins TRBV7-9 and TRBJ2-7; weak D call: TRBD1 (5 bases). The V and J ends lost 4 bases and 3 bases respectively, with 16 bases between them. The CDR3 spans 15 residues. Germline CDR1 SEHNR, CDR2 FQNEAQ (reference sequence). CDR3 nucleotide sequence: TGTGCCAGCAGCTCCTGGGGCCAGTTCCTCTACGAGCAGTACTTC. This encodes CASSSWGQFLYEQYF. Filled out from reference TRBV7-9 and TRBJ2-7, the complete variable domain reads DTGVSQNPRHKITKRGQNVTFRCDPISEHNRLYWYRQTLGQGPEFLTYFQNEAQLEKSRLLSDRFSAERPKGSFSTLEIQRTEQGDSAMYLCASSSWGQFLYEQYFGPGTRLTVT.

This clonotype was found many times. The chain employs TRBV10-3 and TRBJ1-5; 8 nucleotides line up with TRBD1. Germline-derived CDR1 and CDR2 are ENHRY and SYGVKD. This CDR3 is 15 amino acids long. V gave up 0 bases and J gave up 4 bases; unmatched junction bases: 2. In DNA, the CDR3 is TGTGCCATCAGTGAGTCGGGACAGGATAATCAGCCCCAGCATTTT. Translation: CAISESGQDNQPQHF.